The 30 T cell receptor beta chains below come from one sample, sequenced in a study of blood T cell repertoires in COVID-19 (dated by TCRdb to the early 2020s). Library creation used the immunoSEQ multiplex PCR assay. Entries here come from immuneACCESS through TCRdb and include only in-frame sequences with V and J called. Some clones fail to appear in such tables; in the studies checked, an unresolved V gene covers under half of the shortfall, and the cause of the remainder is unknown. Across this sample there are approximately 190,000 clones, with 75% to 90% seen only once. 2% to 2.5% of the sample is in the top ten clones. Specimen: peripheral blood. Receptors originate from a man in his 70s with active or convalescent COVID-19.

The rearrangement links TRBV11-3 to TRBJ2-7; possible D gene TRBD1, 6 bases. Between the trimmed V and J ends, which lost 0 bases and 3 bases, there was a span of 6 bases. The germline gives CDR1 SGHNT, CDR2 YENEEA. The CDR3 extends over 13 amino acids. The CDR3 spells CASSLEQGYEQYF. CDR3 nucleotide sequence: TGTGCCAGCAGCTTAGAACAGGGCTACGAGCAGTACTTC.

The chain is built from TRBV19 and TRBJ2-7; a weak D match, TRBD2 (6 bases). The CDR3 covers 16 residues. The ends were cut back, 1 base at V and 3 bases at J, with 16 bases in the middle. Germline V gene data show CDR1 as LNHDA and CDR2 as SQIVND (reference sequence). CDR3 residues: CASSIVGLANDYEQYF. The CDR3 nucleotides read TGTGCCAGTAGTATAGTAGGTCTAGCGAACGACTACGAGCAGTACTTC. The complete variable domain, with remaining parts taken from reference TRBV19 and TRBJ2-7, reads DGGITQSPKYLFRKEGQNVTLSCEQNLNHDAMYWYRQDPGQGLRLIYYSQIVNDFQKGDIAEGYSVSREKKESFPLTVTSAQKNPTAFYLCASSIVGLANDYEQYFGPGTRLTVT.

The V and J genes are TRBV9 and TRBJ1-1; tentative D call: TRBD1 (6 bases). V lost 3 bases, J lost 4 bases, and 16 bases lay in between. The germline CDR1 and CDR2 sequences are SGDLS and YYNGEE. The CDR3 sequence is 15 residues long. The CDR3: CASSDSQGRGTEAFF. The CDR3 DNA reads TGTGCCAGCAGCGACTCACAGGGCCGCGGCACTGAAGCTTTCTTT.

This chain links TRBV19 with TRBJ2-7; possibly TRBD1 for D (6 bases). V lost 3 bases, J lost 5 bases, and 11 bases lay in between. Germline CDR1 and CDR2: LNHDA and SQIVND (reference sequence). The CDR3 length is 13 residues. The CDR3 protein is CASSIRGVNEQYF. The CDR3 DNA reads TGTGCCAGTAGTATCAGGGGTGTAAACGAGCAGTACTTC.

This clone is a singleton in its sample. The chain uses TRBV19 and TRBJ2-2, with no clear D. Germline CDR1 is LNHDA and CDR2 is SQIVND (reference sequence). Trimming removed 2 bases from V and 6 bases from J, with 13 bases in between. This CDR3 is 15 amino acids long. This chain's CDR3 is CASSILGRKPGELFF. The DNA for the CDR3 is TGTGCCAGTAGTATATTAGGCAGGAAGCCCGGGGAGCTGTTTTTT. Complete variable domain (other parts from reference TRBV19 and TRBJ2-2): DGGITQSPKYLFRKEGQNVTLSCEQNLNHDAMYWYRQDPGQGLRLIYYSQIVNDFQKGDIAEGYSVSREKKESFPLTVTSAQKNPTAFYLCASSILGRKPGELFFGEGSRLTVL.

The CDR3 protein is CASSSWGGLDGLKDNEQFF. In DNA, the CDR3 is TGCGCCAGCAGCTCCTGGGGGGGACTAGACGGCTTAAAAGACAATGAGCAGTTCTTC. The gene calls are TRBV5-1 and TRBJ2-1; 8 nucleotides agree with TRBD2. This CDR3 has 19 residues. Germline V CDR1 and CDR2: SGHRS, YFSETQ. V was clipped by 3 bases and J by 5 bases; unmatched bases: 19.

This chain joins TRBV9 and TRBJ1-2, with unresolved D. The CDR3 is made up of 11 amino acids. CDR1 SGDLS and CDR2 YYNGEE come from the germline V gene. Trimming removed 5 bases from V and 3 bases from J, with 5 bases in between. The CDR3 DNA sequence: TGTGCCAGCAGTGCGGACTATGGCTACACCTTC. Translating gives CASSADYGYTF.

J is TRBJ2-7 and V is TRBV2, with 9 nucleotides matching TRBD1. CDR3 length: 13 amino acids. Germline V gene lookup returns CDR1 SNHLY and CDR2 FYNNEI. V trimming: 8 bases; J trimming: 5 bases; junction bases outside the gene matches: 7. The CDR3 DNA reads TGTGCCAGCTCCCCGGGACAGGGTAACGAGCAGTACTTC. It translates to CASSPGQGNEQYF.

The table lists this clone with a count of one. The chain joins TRBV19 to TRBJ1-4; D might be TRBD1 (6 bases). Germline lookup yields CDR1 LNHDA and CDR2 SQIVND (reference sequence). The CDR3 spans 12 residues. V lost 10 bases to trimming and J lost 10 bases, with 16 bases between them. The CDR3 DNA reads as TGTGCCACCAGAACAGGGTCCGGAAAACTGTTTTTT. Translating it yields CATRTGSGKLFF.

This clone is a singleton in its sample. The chain couples TRBV28 to TRBJ1-2, with D perhaps TRBD1 (6 bases). Trimming stripped 8 bases from V and 6 bases from J, with 19 bases between. Germline V gene lookup returns CDR1 MDHEN and CDR2 SYDVKM. CDR3 length: 14 residues. The CDR3 is CASCEVNRADGYTF. As DNA, the CDR3 is TGTGCCAGCTGTGAAGTAAACAGGGCCGATGGCTACACCTTC.

The V and J genes are TRBV19 and TRBJ1-1; the D is unclear. Germline assignment: CDR1 LNHDA and CDR2 SQIVND (reference sequence). The CDR3 is made up of 13 amino acids. Trimming removed 1 base from V and 1 base from J, with 4 bases in between. CDR3 sequence (DNA): TGTGCCAGTAGTATAGCGAGGAACACTGAAGCTTTCTTT. It yields the protein CASSIARNTEAFF.

The gene calls are TRBV2 and TRBJ2-1; D unclear. The V and J ends lost 6 bases and 4 bases respectively, with 13 bases between them. Germline V lookup: CDR1 SNHLY, CDR2 FYNNEI. The CDR3 extends over 14 amino acids. In nucleotides, the CDR3 is TGTGCCAGCAGAGACACCTCGGTATACAATGAGCAGTTCTTC. It translates to CASRDTSVYNEQFF.

The V call is TRBV10-3, the J call TRBJ1-6, with 9 bases matching TRBD1. The CDR3 runs to 14 residues. From germline, CDR1 is ENHRY and CDR2 SYGVKD. V shed 4 bases and J 7 bases; nucleotides not matched to a gene: 2. The CDR3 loop reads CAISGTGVNSPLHF. CDR3 nucleotide sequence: TGTGCCATCAGTGGGACAGGGGTGAATTCACCCCTCCACTTT.

This rearrangement joins TRBV10-3 to TRBJ2-3, with TRBD1 as a possible D gene (6 bases). CDR1 and CDR2 from the germline V gene are ENHRY and SYGVKD. This CDR3 contains 13 residues. The ends were cut back, 10 bases at V and 5 bases at J, with 16 bases in the middle. CDR3 DNA sequence: TGTGCCACACAGGGACAACGTGGAGATACGCAGTATTTT. Its translation is CATQGQRGDTQYF.

CDR3 nucleotides: TGTGCCAGTAGGATGGGCCAGTACCCCAACTATGGCTACACCTTC. Protein sequence: CASRMGQYPNYGYTF. V and J are TRBV19 and TRBJ1-2; D is ambiguous. Germline values: CDR1 LNHDA, CDR2 SQIVND (reference sequence). The CDR3 spans 15 residues. The V end was cut by 6 bases, the J end by 2 bases, with 16 bases between.

The V gene is TRBV7-2, the J gene TRBJ1-1, with D uncertain. The CDR3 consists of 14 residues. Trimming removed 5 bases from V and 7 bases from J, with 17 bases in between. Germline lookup yields CDR1 SGHTA and CDR2 FQGNSA. In nucleotides, the CDR3 is TGTGCCAGCAGCGGGAGGTCAGATGGTTTTGAAGCTTTCTTT. This sequence encodes CASSGRSDGFEAFF. The variable domain in full, with the rest retrieved from reference TRBV7-2 and TRBJ1-1, is GAGVSQSPSNKVTEKGKDVELRCDPISGHTALYWYRQSLGQGLEFLIYFQGNSAPDKSGLPSDRFSAERTGGSVSTLTIQRTQQEDSAVYLCASSGRSDGFEAFFGQGTRLTVV.

The chain has TRBV4-1 and TRBJ2-2; no clear D. Per germline, CDR1 MGHRA and CDR2 YSYEKL. V lost 4 bases and J 3 bases, leaving 12 bases between the germline ends. The CDR3 totals 15 residues. CDR3 loop: CASSPRDTYTGELFF. The CDR3 DNA sequence: TGCGCCAGCAGCCCGCGAGACACTTACACCGGGGAGCTGTTTTTT.

The chain recombines TRBV18 with TRBJ1-3; 7 bases line up with TRBD1. The junction had 7 bases not matched to a gene; V was cut back by 1 base and J by 4 bases. The CDR3 contains 16 residues. CDR1 is KGHSH and CDR2 is LQKENI in the germline V gene. The CDR3 sequence: CASSPLHRGEGNTIYF. The CDR3 DNA is TGTGCCAGCTCACCACTCCACAGGGGTGAAGGAAACACCATATATTTT. Looking up the rest from reference TRBV18 and TRBJ1-3 gives the full variable domain: NAGVMQNPRHLVRRRGQEARLRCSPMKGHSHVYWYRQLPEEGLKFMVYLQKENIIDESGMPKERFSAEFPKEGPSILRIQQVVRGDSAAYFCASSPLHRGEGNTIYFGEGSWLTVV.

This clone appeared a few times. The rearrangement uses TRBV9 and TRBJ1-2, with D perhaps TRBD1 (5 bases). CDR1 and CDR2 (germline): SGDLS, YYNGEE. V lost 2 bases and J lost 4, with 15 bases in between. The CDR3 consists of 15 residues. For the CDR3, the DNA is TGTGCCAGCAGCGTGGGGGACTCAGGTCCCTATGGCTACACCTTC. It encodes CASSVGDSGPYGYTF. The full variable domain, in which reference TRBV9 and TRBJ1-2 provide the parts outside the CDR3, is DSGVTQTPKHLITATGQRVTLRCSPRSGDLSVYWYQQSLDQGLQFLIQYYNGEERAKGNILERFSAQQFPDLHSELNLSSLELGDSALYFCASSVGDSGPYGYTFGSGTRLTVV.

The V call is TRBV7-9, the J call TRBJ1-1; the match to TRBD1 covers 10 bases. The germline gives CDR1 SEHNR, CDR2 FQNEAQ (reference sequence). The CDR3 runs to 16 residues. V shed 5 bases, J shed 0 bases, and the junction held 6 bases outside the gene matches. The CDR3 DNA reads TGTGCCAGCAGCCCTCGGGGACAGGGGATGAACACTGAAGCTTTCTTT. It encodes CASSPRGQGMNTEAFF.

The rearrangement uses TRBV28 and TRBJ1-5; D is unresolved. The CDR3 contains 14 residues. V was clipped by 4 bases and J by 3 bases, with 10 bases between them. Per the germline V gene, CDR1 is MDHEN and CDR2 is SYDVKM. Here the CDR3 reads CASSSGGNNQPQHF. CDR3 nucleotides: TGTGCCAGCAGTTCCGGCGGGAACAATCAGCCCCAGCATTTT.

J is TRBJ1-2 and V is TRBV29-1; no clear D. Germline assignment: CDR1 SQVTM and CDR2 ANQGSEA. Trimming pared 1 base from V and 8 bases from J, leaving 8 bases between. The length of the CDR3 is 11 residues. CDR3 nucleotide sequence: TGCAGCGTTGAAGTTACTAGAGGCTACACCTTC. This codes for CSVEVTRGYTF.

The CDR3 DNA sequence: TGTGCCTGGAGTGCCTTGACAGGGTCGGGCTACACCTTC. Protein sequence: CAWSALTGSGYTF. The chain combines TRBV30 with TRBJ1-2; 7 nucleotides line up with TRBD1. This CDR3 has 13 amino acids. CDR1 GTSNPN and CDR2 SVGIG come from the germline V gene (reference sequence). After removal of 1 base from V and 8 bases from J, the junction contained 7 bases not matched to a gene.

Comments on this clone: Within the sample, other DNA sequences also encode this same CDR3. This sequence joins TRBV6-5 and TRBJ2-7; 7 bases are a match to TRBD1. The CDR3 runs 13 residues. Unmatched junction bases numbered 5, after V lost 8 bases and J lost 1 base. Germline values: CDR1 MNHEY, CDR2 SVGAGI. CDR3 sequence: CASRAGGSYEQYF. In DNA, the CDR3 is TGTGCCAGCCGGGCAGGGGGATCCTACGAGCAGTACTTC.

The chain is built from TRBV6-6 and TRBJ1-4; 9 bases agree with TRBD1. The CDR3 has 16 residues. The V gene's germline CDR1 is MNHNY and CDR2 SVGAGI (reference sequence). J was trimmed by 6 bases and V by 6 bases; bases with no gene match: 11. CDR3 bases: TGTGCCAGCAGACGGACAGGGGCAGGGATATATGAAAAACTGTTTTTT. It is translated as CASRRTGAGIYEKLFF.

This clone was seen a few times. J is TRBJ1-1 and V is TRBV6-1, with D possibly TRBD1 on 5 matching bases. Germline V gene sequence: CDR1 MNHNS, CDR2 SASEGT. Trimming stripped 2 bases from V and 2 bases from J, with 12 bases between. This CDR3 contains 15 residues. As DNA, the CDR3 is TGTGCCAGCAGTGAATGGGATGGGGCCAACACTGAAGCTTTCTTT. Its protein is CASSEWDGANTEAFF.

This clone was seen many times. The rearrangement links TRBV2 to TRBJ2-2, with 7 positions matching TRBD1. Germline values: CDR1 SNHLY, CDR2 FYNNEI. This CDR3 has 14 amino acids. Trimming at V came to 7 bases and at J to 6 bases, leaving 8 bases not matched to a gene. CDR3 residues: CASKEQGPSGELFF. The CDR3 DNA follows: TGTGCCAGCAAAGAACAGGGGCCTTCCGGGGAGCTGTTTTTT.

This clone was observed a few times. The genes are TRBV7-8 and TRBJ1-5, with 8 bases that match TRBD1. The CDR3 is 17 amino acids. V shed 3 bases and J 5 bases; nucleotides not matched to a gene: 12. Germline V lookup: CDR1 SGHVS, CDR2 FQNEAQ. The CDR3 spells CASSFLRRTGTYQPQHF. Here the CDR3 DNA reads TGTGCCAGCAGCTTTTTGAGAAGGACAGGGACTTATCAGCCCCAGCATTTT. Supplemented by reference TRBV7-8 and TRBJ1-5, the full variable domain reads GAGVSQSPRYKVAKRGQDVALRCDPISGHVSLFWYQQALGQGPEFLTYFQNEAQLDKSGLPSDRFFAERPEGSVSTLKIQRTQQEDSAVYLCASSFLRRTGTYQPQHFGDGTRLSIL.

The J gene is TRBJ1-4, the V gene TRBV5-6; TRBD1 might be the D (6 bases). Germline CDR1 is SGHDT and CDR2 is YYEEEE. Trimming stripped 4 bases from V and 4 bases from J, with 17 bases between. This CDR3 is 16 amino acids long. CDR3 DNA: TGTGCCAGCAGCACTACCCGGGGACATGGTAATGAAAAACTGTTTTTT. Amino acid sequence: CASSTTRGHGNEKLFF.

The chain recombines TRBV5-4 with TRBJ2-5; TRBD1 matches at 10 bases. Germline V gives CDR1 SGHNT, CDR2 YYREEE (reference sequence). This CDR3 spans 15 amino acids. V lost 4 bases, J lost 5 bases, and 8 bases stayed unmatched. For the CDR3, the DNA is TGTGCCAGCAGCCCCGCCGGGACAGGGGTCGAGACCCAGTACTTC. This encodes CASSPAGTGVETQYF.